What follows are 7 T cell receptor beta chains derived from one specimen sequenced in a study of cytomegalovirus exposure and HLA in healthy donors. Primers for the PCR totalled 60 Vbeta and 13 Jbeta. Clones were sequenced by immunoSEQ multiplex PCR, and TCRdb holds only the in-frame ones, with some missing. This table has 150,000 or so clones, about three quarters appearing once. Input material: PBMCs. Source of these receptors: a young man in good health and CMV-seropositive.

This chain links TRBV29-1 with TRBJ1-2; no clear D. Trimming took 3 bases from V and 4 from J, leaving 12 bases between them. Germline values: CDR1 SQVTM, CDR2 ANQGSEA. CDR3 size: 13 residues. The CDR3 region has the DNA TGCAGCGTTGAGTGGGGAGTGAGCTATGGCTACACCTTC. Its protein product is CSVEWGVSYGYTF.

This chain links TRBV19 with TRBJ1-5; D possibly corresponds to TRBD1 (5 bases). This CDR3 region has 14 residues. Trimming took off 7 bases at V and 3 bases at J, with 13 bases between the two ends. Germline V CDR1 and CDR2: LNHDA, SQIVND (reference sequence). In DNA, the CDR3 is TGTGCCAGTACTGAGACAGCATCCAATCAGCCCCAGCATTTT. The encoded protein is CASTETASNQPQHF.

The J gene is TRBJ1-2, the V gene TRBV11-2; possible D gene TRBD1, 5 bases. Germline CDR1 reads SGHAT; CDR2 reads FQNNGV. This CDR3 region has 14 residues. V was trimmed by 1 base and J by 8 bases, leaving 14 bases between them. CDR3 sequence reads: CASSLGGIDGGYTF. In DNA form, the CDR3 reads TGTGCCAGCAGCTTAGGGGGCATAGATGGGGGCTACACCTTC.

CDR3 bases: TGTGCCACCGGGACAGATGAGAATTCACCCCTCCACTTT. Protein: CATGTDENSPLHF. The rearrangement links TRBV10-3 to TRBJ1-6; 7 bases map to TRBD1. J gave up 7 bases and V 10 bases, and 7 bases lay outside the gene matches. The germline CDR1 and CDR2 sequences are ENHRY and SYGVKD. This CDR3 has 13 amino acids.

The chain links TRBV6-5 to TRBJ1-1; 10 bases are shared with TRBD1. The CDR3 extends over 14 amino acids. CDR1 and CDR2 from the germline V gene are MNHEY and SVGAGI. J lost 0 bases, V lost 8 bases, and 3 bases had no gene match. CDR3 coding DNA: TGTGCCAGCGGACAGGGGGGAATGAACACTGAAGCTTTCTTT. Translated, it gives CASGQGGMNTEAFF.

The chain combines TRBV29-1 with TRBJ1-2; D call uncertain. V lost 7 bases and J 0 bases, leaving 12 bases between the germline ends. In germline, CDR1 is SQVTM, CDR2 ANQGSEA. The CDR3 is 13 amino acids. Here the CDR3 reads CSALILPNYGYTF. CDR3 DNA: TGCAGCGCTTTGATTCTACCTAACTATGGCTACACCTTC.

V is TRBV11-2 and J is TRBJ2-3; 14 bases map to TRBD2. V trimming: 2 bases; J trimming: 2 bases; junction bases outside the gene matches: 6. Germline CDR1 is SGHAT and CDR2 is FQNNGV. CDR3 length equals 18 residues. This CDR3 is CASSLRRTSGGLTDTQYF. The CDR3 DNA reads as TGTGCCAGCAGCTTAAGACGGACTAGCGGGGGGCTCACAGATACGCAGTATTTT.